This T cell receptor beta chain was sequenced in a study of OX40 agonist ivuxolimab in advanced cancers. The study, taken as a whole, reports: More expanded clones were found, on average, in CD8+ than in CD4+ T cells. Individuals who were partial responders at 0.1-3.0 mg/kg had clonal expansion that ranked among the lowest.

This clone was recorded a few times. As yet, its antigen is unknown. The protocol was immunoSEQ multiplex PCR, while the TCRdb copy is restricted to in-frame clones and leaves out a portion. This repertoire shows 50,000 to 80,000 clones, 85% to 95% found once; its top ten account for roughly 0.45%. The CDR3 has 13 amino acids. The ends lost 5 bases at V and 6 bases at J; junction bases unmatched: 7. Germline CDR1 reads MNHNY; CDR2 reads SVGAGI (reference sequence). Individuals having autoimmune disease history or systemic immunosuppression were not enrolled. The sequenced sample was CD4+ or CD8+ T cells sorted from blood, obtained in a trial of the OX40 agonist ivuxolimab. The chain uses TRBV6-6 and TRBJ2-7, with 7 bases lining up with TRBD2. This TCR was sampled from an adult with an advanced solid tumor such as melanoma, head and neck, liver or kidney cancer. CDR3 DNA: TGTGCCAGCAGTATGGGACTAATTGTCGAGCAGTACTTC. This gives the protein CASSMGLIVEQYF.